The entry below gives a single T cell receptor (beta chain) sequence along with its context. These data are taken from a study of control samples from healthy donors and cancer patients. Clones were sequenced by immunoSEQ multiplex PCR, and TCRdb holds only the in-frame ones, with some missing. The data hold tens of thousands of clones, with roughly 90% observed a single time. The CDR3 extends over 15 amino acids. Germline CDR1 is SGHTA and CDR2 is FQGNSA. The trim removed 6 bases at V and 5 bases at J, leaving 4 bases unmatched. Sequencing was performed on blood. The TCR sequence derives from a man aged 50 to 60 in good health. The rearrangement uses TRBV7-2 and TRBJ2-1; 13 nucleotides agree with TRBD2. The CDR3 region is CASRKLAGGNNEQFF. As DNA, the CDR3 is TGTGCCAGCAGGAAACTAGCGGGGGGGAACAATGAGCAGTTCTTC.